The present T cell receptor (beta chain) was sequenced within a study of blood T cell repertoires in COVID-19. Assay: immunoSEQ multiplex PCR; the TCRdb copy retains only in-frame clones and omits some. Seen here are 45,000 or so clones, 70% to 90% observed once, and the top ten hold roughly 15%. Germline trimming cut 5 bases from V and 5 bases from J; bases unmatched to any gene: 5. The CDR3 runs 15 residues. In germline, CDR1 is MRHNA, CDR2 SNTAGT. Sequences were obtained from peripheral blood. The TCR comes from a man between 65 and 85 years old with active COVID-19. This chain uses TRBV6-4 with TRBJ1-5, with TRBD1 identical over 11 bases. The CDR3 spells CASSRTGGFHQPQHF. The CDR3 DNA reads TGTGCCAGCAGTCGGACAGGGGGCTTTCATCAGCCCCAGCATTTT.